A single sample gave rise to the 23 T cell receptor beta chains below, sequenced in a study of human T cells and chemical hapten exposure. TCRdb recomputed calls from the RACE reads with MiXCR, one row per CDR3 protein. The sample shows roughly 110,000 distinct CDR3 sequences, 10% to 15% of them seen only once. Time point meaning: pre-sensitization, week 0. The sample's treatment: therapeutic diphenylcyclopropenone sensitization with weekly scalp DPC. The starting material was whole blood, obtained in connection with sensitization to the hapten diphenylcyclopropenone (DPC). The receptor set was obtained from a woman aged 50 to 60 with alopecia areata. Some clones in this sample may be carry-over from other donors' samples.

The chain joins TRBV6-2 or TRBV6-3 to TRBJ2-1; 11 nucleotides line up with TRBD2. Per germline, CDR1 MNHEY and CDR2 SVGEGT. The CDR3 consists of 12 residues. Trimming at V came to 6 bases and at J to 14 bases, leaving 6 bases not matched to a gene. The CDR3 DNA is TGTGCCAGCAGCACTACTAGCGGGAGAAAGTTCTTC. Translated: CASSTTSGRKFF.

The J gene is TRBJ2-7, the V gene TRBV7-9; 11 nucleotides align to TRBD1. Unmatched junction bases numbered 6, after V lost 2 bases and J lost 3 bases. CDR3 length: 16 amino acids. CDR1 and CDR2 from the germline V gene are SEHNR and FQNEAQ (reference sequence). CDR3 sequence: CASSLIGGTGGYEQYF. CDR3 nucleotides: TGTGCCAGCAGCTTAATTGGAGGGACAGGGGGCTACGAGCAGTACTTC. Drawing the rest from reference TRBV7-9 and TRBJ2-7, the complete variable domain is DTGVSQNPRHKITKRGQNVTFRCDPISEHNRLYWYRQTLGQGPEFLTYFQNEAQLEKSRLLSDRFSAERPKGSFSTLEIQRTEQGDSAMYLCASSLIGGTGGYEQYFGPGTRLTVT.

Many counts were recorded for this clonotype. The chain joins TRBV18 to TRBJ2-7; tentative D call: TRBD1 (5 bases). CDR1 and CDR2 from the germline V gene are KGHSH and LQKENI. V was trimmed by 2 bases and J by 4 bases, leaving 9 bases between them. There are 13 residues in the CDR3. The CDR3 sequence is CASSPGAQYEQYF. CDR3 in DNA: TGTGCCAGCTCACCAGGGGCGCAATACGAGCAGTACTTC.

The chain joins TRBV7-9 to TRBJ1-1; no definite D call. The CDR3 runs 14 residues. Germline lookup yields CDR1 SEHNR and CDR2 FQNEAQ (reference sequence). V dropped 5 bases and J dropped 1 base, with 11 bases sitting between them. The CDR3, as DNA: TGTGCCAGCAGCCCCTCAGGAAGGAACACTGAAGCTTTCTTT. Its translation: CASSPSGRNTEAFF.

V is TRBV5-1 and J is TRBJ2-5; possible D gene TRBD2, 6 bases. The germline V and J ends were trimmed by 5 bases and 0 bases, with 11 bases remaining between them. The CDR3 is 14 residues long. Looked up from germline, CDR1 is SGHRS and CDR2 is YFSETQ. The CDR3 DNA sequence: TGCGCCAGCAGACCCTGGGACTACCAAGAGACCCAGTACTTC. Translated: CASRPWDYQETQYF. Variable domain in full (rest from reference TRBV5-1 and TRBJ2-5): KAGVTQTPRYLIKTRGQQVTLSCSPISGHRSVSWYQQTPGQGLQFLFEYFSETQRNKGNFPGRFSGRQFSNSRSEMNVSTLELGDSALYLCASRPWDYQETQYFGPGTRLLVL.

This clonotype was observed a few times. The chain couples TRBV3-1 to TRBJ2-3; 10 bases map to TRBD1. The CDR3 has 18 residues. Germline CDR1 LGHDT, CDR2 YNNKEL (reference sequence). V dropped 2 bases and J dropped 0; count of bases not matched to a gene: 8. CDR3 DNA: TGTGCCAGCAGCCAATCTACCGGGACAGGGGAAAGCACAGATACGCAGTATTTT. It specifies CASSQSTGTGESTDTQYF.

Many counts were recorded for this clonotype. The chain uses TRBV6-6 and TRBJ1-5, with 8 bases that match TRBD1. CDR1 and CDR2 from the germline V gene are MNHNY and SVGAGI (reference sequence). J gave up 7 bases and V 1 base, and 12 bases lay outside the gene matches. The CDR3 consists of 17 residues. The CDR3 nucleotides are TGTGCCAGCAGTTACTTGATTACTGCTCAGGGGGCGCAGCCCCAGCATTTT. Its translation is CASSYLITAQGAQPQHF.

This clonotype came up once. The J gene is TRBJ1-5, the V gene TRBV11-1, with a possible D match to TRBD1 (6 bases). Germline CDR1 is SGHAT and CDR2 is FQDESV (reference sequence). V shed 3 bases and J shed 7 bases, with 10 bases lying between them. The length of the CDR3 is 13 residues. The CDR3 here is CASSLDRSQPQHF. For the CDR3, the DNA is TGTGCCAGCAGCTTGGACAGAAGCCAGCCCCAGCATTTT.

This chain uses TRBV7-2 with TRBJ2-4; the D is unclear. The CDR3 has 11 amino acids. With 4 bases removed from V and 5 bases from J, the gap between germline ends came to 3 bases. The germline CDR1 and CDR2 sequences are SGHTA and FQGNSA. As DNA, the CDR3 is TGTGCCAGCAGCTCTCAAAACATTCAGTACTTC. It is translated as CASSSQNIQYF.

About this clonotype itself: Its ends do not fully match the called genes, so a read error is possible. The J gene is TRBJ1-2, the V gene TRBV28; D gene uncertain. Germline CDR1 is MDHEN and CDR2 is SYDVKM. The CDR3 covers 15 residues. CDR3 DNA sequence: TGTGCCAGCAGTCCCCCCGGAGTTGGAGGCTATAGCTACACCTTC. It codes for CASSPPGVGGYSYTF.

This clonotype has a handful of counts. The chain carries TRBV10-3 and TRBJ2-1; tentatively, D is TRBD2 (5 bases). This CDR3 has 14 residues. V lost 4 bases and J 8 bases, leaving 15 bases between the germline ends. In germline, CDR1 is ENHRY, CDR2 SYGVKD. This CDR3 reads CAISAQTRADEQFF. CDR3 bases: TGTGCCATCAGTGCCCAAACTAGAGCGGATGAGCAGTTCTTC.

This clonotype was picked up a small number of times. The chain has TRBV20-1 and TRBJ2-3, with D maybe TRBD2 (5 bases). V shed 0 bases and J shed 5 bases, with 15 bases lying between them. Germline lookup yields CDR1 DFQATT and CDR2 SNEGSKA (reference sequence). This CDR3 region has 15 residues. CDR3 sequence: CSARDPKEARDTQYF. The CDR3 DNA reads TGCAGTGCTAGAGATCCTAAGGAGGCCCGAGATACGCAGTATTTT.

This sequence joins TRBV12-3 or TRBV12-4 and TRBJ1-5; D gene uncertain. This CDR3 is built from 14 residues. V dropped 3 bases and J dropped 11 bases, with 17 bases sitting between them. CDR3 sequence (DNA): TGTGCCAGCAGTTTGGTCGGCAGCCCTATGACCCAGCATTTT. As protein: CASSLVGSPMTQHF.

The chain uses TRBV12-3 or TRBV12-4 and TRBJ2-7, with D possibly called TRBD1 or TRBD2 (5 bases each). CDR3 length equals 14 residues. V gave up 5 bases and J gave up 7 bases, with 18 bases separating them. This chain's CDR3 is CASSTPGGTWEQYF. CDR3 coding DNA: TGTGCCAGCAGTACACCAGGTGGGACGTGGGAGCAGTACTTC.

The rearrangement links TRBV19 to TRBJ2-6; D call uncertain. CDR3 length: 14 amino acids. Trimming pared 6 bases from V and 0 bases from J, leaving 6 bases between. Germline V lookup: CDR1 LNHDA, CDR2 SQIVND (reference sequence). As DNA, the CDR3 is TGTGCCAGTAGCGACCCCTCTGGGGCCAACGTCCTGACTTTC. It specifies CASSDPSGANVLTF.

The gene calls are TRBV5-1 and TRBJ1-4, with 9 bases identical to TRBD1. The CDR3 is 17 residues long. Germline CDR1 and CDR2: SGHRS and YFSETQ. V was clipped by 2 bases and J by 7 bases; unmatched bases: 12. CDR3 region: CASSFGQGTLGSEKLFF. In DNA, the CDR3 is TGCGCCAGCAGCTTCGGACAGGGGACTTTGGGGAGTGAAAAACTGTTTTTT.

This clonotype occurred a few times. The rearrangement joins TRBV6-1 to TRBJ1-2; maybe TRBD1 (5 bases). This CDR3 has 12 residues. Trimming took 1 base from V and 7 from J, leaving 7 bases between them. Germline V CDR1 and CDR2: MNHNS, SASEGT. CDR3 sequence reads: CASSEGRVGYTF. The CDR3 DNA sequence: TGTGCCAGCAGTGAAGGCAGGGTTGGCTACACCTTC.

This chain uses TRBV29-1 with TRBJ2-6; 7 bases line up with TRBD2. Germline V gene data show CDR1 as SQVTM and CDR2 as ANQGSEA. V lost 4 bases and J lost 0; bases outside the gene matches: 3. The CDR3 has 15 amino acids. The CDR3, as DNA: TGCAGCGTTGGATCGGGGGGCTCTGGGGCCAACGTCCTGACTTTC. Its translation: CSVGSGGSGANVLTF.

The rearrangement uses TRBV29-1 and TRBJ2-7; no clear D. V shed 3 bases and J shed 9 bases, with 12 bases lying between them. The CDR3 consists of 11 residues. Germline lookup yields CDR1 SQVTM and CDR2 ANQGSEA. The CDR3 is CSVDTTAGQYF. The CDR3 region has the DNA TGCAGCGTTGATACTACAGCAGGGCAGTACTTC.

A few counts support this clonotype. This chain connects TRBV7-9 to TRBJ2-1, with D perhaps TRBD2 (5 bases). The CDR3 extends over 11 amino acids. The V end lost 7 bases, the J end lost 10 bases, and 11 bases lay between the germline ends. CDR1 and CDR2 (germline): SEHNR, FQNEAQ (reference sequence). Here the CDR3 DNA reads TGTGCCAGCACCCAATGGGAGGAGCAGTTCTTC. Translated, it gives CASTQWEEQFF. The variable domain in full, completed from reference TRBV7-9 and TRBJ2-1, reads DTGVSQNPRHKITKRGQNVTFRCDPISEHNRLYWYRQTLGQGPEFLTYFQNEAQLEKSRLLSDRFSAERPKGSFSTLEIQRTEQGDSAMYLCASTQWEEQFFGPGTRLTVL.

The V and J genes are TRBV7-2 and TRBJ2-2; D gene ambiguous. The V end was cut by 3 bases, the J end by 6 bases, with 14 bases between. The CDR3 contains 15 residues. Germline CDR1 SGHTA, CDR2 FQGNSA. The CDR3 bases are TGTGCCAGCAGCTTGTTAGCTTCTTTTCCCGGGGAGCTGTTTTTT. Protein: CASSLLASFPGELFF.

This clonotype was seen only a few times. The chain recombines TRBV9 with TRBJ1-3; D might be TRBD1 (6 bases). Trimming cost V 3 bases and J 0 bases, with 10 bases left between them. The CDR3 is 15 amino acids. CDR1 is SGDLS and CDR2 is YYNGEE in the germline V gene. CDR3 residues: CASSGGPFSGNTIYF. The DNA for the CDR3 is TGTGCCAGCAGCGGGGGGCCCTTCTCTGGAAACACCATATATTTT.

This clonotype was seen a few times. This chain joins TRBV5-6 and TRBJ2-3; D is unclear. The CDR3 contains 14 residues. Germline V gene lookup returns CDR1 SGHDT and CDR2 YYEEEE. V was pared by 0 bases and J by 5 bases, with 10 bases between. In DNA form, the CDR3 reads TGTGCCAGCAGCTTGGGGACCGTGAAAGATACGCAGTATTTT. Residues: CASSLGTVKDTQYF. Using reference TRBV5-6 and TRBJ2-3 for the parts outside the CDR3, the full variable domain is DAGVTQSPTHLIKTRGQQVTLRCSPKSGHDTVSWYQQALGQGPQFIFQYYEEEERQRGNFPDRFSGHQFPNYSSELNVNALLLGDSALYLCASSLGTVKDTQYFGPGTRLTVL.